This T cell receptor (beta chain) was captured in a study of OX40 agonist ivuxolimab in advanced cancers. Germline lookup yields CDR1 LNHDA and CDR2 SQIVND (reference sequence). CDR3 length: 15 amino acids. Trimming at V came to 5 bases and at J to 4 bases, leaving 4 bases not matched to a gene. Assay: immunoSEQ multiplex PCR; the TCRdb copy retains only in-frame clones and omits some. This sample carries about 75,000 clones, roughly 90% of them seen once, and the ten largest clones take about 1.3%. The V call is TRBV19, the J call TRBJ1-5; 11 bases are shared with TRBD1. The clonotype originates from an adult with an advanced solid tumor such as melanoma, head and neck, liver or kidney cancer. The input for sequencing was CD4+ or CD8+ T cells sorted from blood, taken in a trial of the OX40 agonist ivuxolimab. The CDR3 region has the DNA TGTGCCAGTAGTTACGGACAGGGGGCGAATCAGCCCCAGCATTTT. It translates to CASSYGQGANQPQHF.